One sample yielded the 10 T cell receptor beta chains listed below, sequenced in a study of blood T cell repertoires in COVID-19. Profiled with immunoSEQ multiplex PCR; TCRdb holds only in-frame clones, not every one. This table holds approximately 110,000 clones, more than 80% found once. Sequenced: peripheral blood. All receptors come from a woman aged 55-70 years with COVID-19, enrolled during active disease.

This chain connects TRBV3-1 (or the pseudogene TRBV3-2) to TRBJ1-3; TRBD1 is a possible D gene (5 bases). V lost 1 base and J 4 bases, leaving 11 bases between the germline ends. In germline, CDR1 is LGHDT, CDR2 YNNKEL (reference sequence). The CDR3 spans 15 residues. This CDR3 is CASSQASGSGNTIYF. DNA for the CDR3: TGTGCCAGCAGCCAAGCTTCAGGGTCCGGAAACACCATATATTTT.

This clone was counted a few times. This rearrangement joins TRBV25-1 to TRBJ1-6; D might be TRBD1 (5 bases). This CDR3 contains 13 residues. Trimming removed 6 bases at V and 7 bases at J, with 10 bases between. Germline loops: CDR1 MGHDK, CDR2 SYGVNS. The CDR3 loop is CASRTGGNSPLHF. CDR3 nucleotides: TGTGCCAGCAGGACCGGGGGAAATTCACCCCTCCACTTT.

The J gene is TRBJ1-2, the V gene TRBV7-9; D might be TRBD1 (5 bases). Deletions cut 7 bases from V and 2 bases from J, with 23 bases between. This CDR3 is built from 17 residues. The germline gives CDR1 SEHNR, CDR2 FQNEAQ (reference sequence). This CDR3 reads CASTFGWRGTENYGYTF. CDR3 DNA sequence: TGTGCCAGCACCTTCGGTTGGCGGGGGACTGAGAACTATGGCTACACCTTC. The entire variable domain, with the rest obtained from reference TRBV7-9 and TRBJ1-2, is as follows: DTGVSQNPRHKITKRGQNVTFRCDPISEHNRLYWYRQTLGQGPEFLTYFQNEAQLEKSRLLSDRFSAERPKGSFSTLEIQRTEQGDSAMYLCASTFGWRGTENYGYTFGSGTRLTVV.

This clone was seen a handful of times. The CDR3 loop reads CASSIGPGGIGKLFF. In nucleotides, the CDR3 is TGTGCCAGTAGTATCGGGCCAGGGGGCATCGGAAAACTGTTTTTT. This sequence joins TRBV19 and TRBJ1-4; 8 nucleotides match TRBD1. V lost 3 bases to trimming and J lost 10 bases; unmatched junction nucleotides: 10. In germline, CDR1 is LNHDA, CDR2 SQIVND (reference sequence). The CDR3 spans 15 residues.

As regards this clone: Mismatch with germline at one junction end may stem from a read error. The V gene is TRBV7-7, the J gene TRBJ2-3; D is possibly TRBD1 (6 bases). The CDR3 runs 19 residues. Germline CDR1 SSHAT, CDR2 FNYEAQ (reference sequence). CDR3 in DNA: TGTGCTAGCAGCTTAGCAACTTCCTCCGACAGGCTCGGTCTAGATACGCAGTATTTT. Residues: CASSLATSSDRLGLDTQYF.

The chain employs TRBV5-4 and TRBJ1-1; D gene ambiguous. The germline gives CDR1 SGHNT, CDR2 YYREEE (reference sequence). V was clipped by 4 bases and J by 1 base, with 2 bases between them. This CDR3 is 11 amino acids long. In DNA form, the CDR3 reads TGTGCCAGCAGCCAGAACACTGAAGCTTTCTTT. Translation: CASSQNTEAFF.

The genes are TRBV5-4 and TRBJ1-2; no clear D gene. V shed 4 bases and J shed 3 bases, with 10 bases lying between them. The CDR3 length is 13 residues. Germline V gives CDR1 SGHNT, CDR2 YYREEE (reference sequence). The CDR3 sequence: CASSPGDYYGYTF. DNA of the CDR3: TGTGCCAGCAGCCCAGGCGATTACTATGGCTACACCTTC.

CDR3: CASSQDPVAENLGGIQYF. CDR3 nucleotides: TGTGCCAGCAGCCAAGATCCGGTGGCGGAGAACCTCGGAGGCATTCAGTACTTC. This chain uses TRBV14 with TRBJ2-4, with a weak D call TRBD2 (5 bases). The germline V gene has CDR1 SGHDN and CDR2 FVKESK. V was cut by 0 bases and J by 9 bases, with 24 bases left in between. This CDR3 is built from 18 residues.

V is TRBV7-9 and J is TRBJ1-3; no firm D call. CDR1 SEHNR and CDR2 FQNEAQ come from the germline V gene (reference sequence). The length of the CDR3 is 15 residues. Between the trimmed V and J ends, which lost 5 bases and 1 base, there was a span of 12 bases. In DNA, the CDR3 is TGTGCCAGCAGCCTCAGTTCCGGGTCTGGAAACACCATATATTTT. Amino acid sequence: CASSLSSGSGNTIYF.

The chain combines TRBV7-9 with TRBJ2-3; 13 bases are shared with TRBD2. This CDR3 has 16 residues. Germline V gene sequence: CDR1 SEHNR, CDR2 FQNEAQ (reference sequence). J lost 1 base, V lost 5 bases, and 3 bases had no gene match. Here the CDR3 reads CASSPGLAGGTDTQYF. The CDR3 nucleotides read TGTGCCAGCAGCCCCGGACTAGCGGGGGGCACAGATACGCAGTATTTT.